This is a list of T cell receptor beta chains from one sample in a study of shared clonotypes between healthy human individuals. Profiling relied on immunoSEQ multiplex PCR, and the TCRdb table lists in-frame clones only, not all of them. This sample carries about 460,000 clones, 75% to 80% of them seen once, and the ten largest clones take more than 10%. Input material: PBMCs. These TCRs come from a middle-aged woman in good health. Some clones in this sample may be carry-over from other donors' samples. CDR3s include the opening cysteine and the closing phenylalanine or tryptophan. The D gene is left open where the match is weak. Some rows have no size entry. The others give once, few or many, or a class for an expanded clone.

-,TRBV5-1,TRBJ2-1,-,TGCGCCAGCAGCTTGACTCTAGATTCCAATGAGCAGTTCTTC,CASSLTLDSNEQFF
-,TRBV28,TRBJ1-4,-,TGTGCCAGCAGTTTGGGGGTTAATGAAAAACTGTTTTTT,CASSLGVNEKLFF
-,TRBV5-5,TRBJ2-7,-,TGTGCCAGCAGCTTGGCGCCCTTATCATACGAGCAGTACTTC,CASSLAPLSYEQYF
many,TRBV30,TRBJ2-6,-,TGTGCCCGGGGGACAGACCTCTCTGGGGCCAACGTCCTGACTTTC,CARGTDLSGANVLTF
-,TRBV18,TRBJ2-2,-,TGTGCCAGCTCACCAGGGGAGATCATACCACCCGGGGAGCTGTTTTTT,CASSPGEIIPPGELFF
-,TRBV5-1,TRBJ2-1,TRBD2,TGCGCCAGCAGCCCGGCACTAGCGGGAGGCTCTGAGCAGTTCTTC,CASSPALAGGSEQFF
few,TRBV20-1,TRBJ2-2,-,TGCAGTGCTAGGAACACCGGGGAGCTGTTTTTT,CSARNTGELFF
-,TRBV5-1,TRBJ1-2,-,TGCGCCAGCAGACCAACAGGGACTAACTATGGCTACACCTTC,CASRPTGTNYGYTF
-,TRBV30,TRBJ2-5,TRBD2,TGTGCCTGGAGCCCCGGGACTAGCGGGAGGGCCGGAGAGACCCAGTACTTC,CAWSPGTSGRAGETQYF
-,TRBV5-1,TRBJ2-3,TRBD2,TGCGCCAGCAGCACAGGACTAGCGGAGGACACAGATACGCAGTATTTT,CASSTGLAEDTDTQYF
-,TRBV5-1,TRBJ2-1,-,TGCGCCAGCAGCTTCGACCAATACAATGAGCAGTTCTTC,CASSFDQYNEQFF
-,TRBV2,TRBJ1-1,-,TGTGCCAGCAGTGAGGGGGTTCGGACTGAAGCTTTCTTT,CASSEGVRTEAFF
-,TRBV6-7,TRBJ1-5,-,TGTGCCAGCAGTTACGGGGAGGTCCGGTATCAGCCCCAGCATTTT,CASSYGEVRYQPQHF
-,TRBV5-1,TRBJ1-2,-,TGCGCCAGCAGCTTAGAGGGGCGAGGCTATGGCTACACCTTC,CASSLEGRGYGYTF
-,TRBV5-1,TRBJ2-2,-,TGCGCCAGCAGCTTAGGGGCGGACACCGGGGAGCTGTTTTTT,CASSLGADTGELFF
-,TRBV7-2,TRBJ1-5,-,TGTGCCAGCAGCTTAGTAGGGGGGGGAAGCAATCAGCCCCAGCATTTT,CASSLVGGGSNQPQHF
-,TRBV5-1,TRBJ2-7,-,TGCGCCAGCAGCTTGGCCCAGGGGAGCTCCTACGAGCAGTACTTC,CASSLAQGSSYEQYF
-,TRBV5-1,TRBJ2-7,-,TGCGCCAGCAGCCAGGGTGGGGCCTACGAGCAGTACTTC,CASSQGGAYEQYF
-,TRBV7-9,TRBJ2-1,TRBD2,TGTGCCAGCAGCACGTACAGCGGGAGCTCCTACAATGAGCAGTTCTTC,CASSTYSGSSYNEQFF
-,TRBV10-2,TRBJ2-7,TRBD1,TGCGCCAGCAGTGAAACCTACAGGGGAGTCTACGAGCAGTACTTC,CASSETYRGVYEQYF
-,TRBV5-1,TRBJ2-3,-,TGCGCCAGCAGCTTGGTGGTTGGGGGCACAGATACGCAGTATTTT,CASSLVVGGTDTQYF
-,TRBV5-1,TRBJ1-5,TRBD1,TGCGCCAGCAGCTTGGCGGGACAGGATAATCAGCCCCAGCATTTT,CASSLAGQDNQPQHF
-,TRBV4-1,TRBJ2-2,-,TGCGCCAGCAGCCAAGGTCACAGCAGGGACGGGGAGCTGTTTTTT,CASSQGHSRDGELFF
-,TRBV28,TRBJ2-3,TRBD2,TGTGCCAGCAGTTTATCGTACGGGATAGCGGGAGCAGGGGATGGGGATACGCAGTATTTT,CASSLSYGIAGAGDGDTQYF
-,TRBV2,TRBJ1-2,-,TGTGCCAGCAGTGAAGAGCAGGGGTACTATGGCTACACCTTC,CASSEEQGYYGYTF
-,TRBV27,TRBJ2-7,TRBD2,TGTGCCAGCAGTTCCTGGACTAGCGGGAGTTACGAGCAGTACTTC,CASSSWTSGSYEQYF
many,TRBV4-1,TRBJ2-7,-,TGCGCCAGCAGCCCGATGGGCGGGGTTTCCTACGAGCAGTACTTC,CASSPMGGVSYEQYF
-,TRBV21-1,TRBJ1-1,-,TGTGCCAGCAGCAAAAGGAGGGACAGGGGGACTGAAGCTTTCTTT,CASSKRRDRGTEAFF
-,TRBV2,TRBJ2-1,TRBD1,TGTGCCAGCAGTGAATCGACAGGGGGCTATGAGCAGTTCTTC,CASSESTGGYEQFF
-,TRBV5-1,TRBJ1-5,-,TGCGCCAGCAGCCTTGACTTCAATCAGCCCCAGCATTTT,CASSLDFNQPQHF
-,TRBV7-3,TRBJ2-2,TRBD1,TGTGCCAGCGCTACAGGGGGAACCGGGGAGCTGTTTTTT,CASATGGTGELFF
-,TRBV9,TRBJ2-2,-,TGTGCCAGCAGCGCGGTCGGCACCGGGGAGCTGTTTTTT,CASSAVGTGELFF
-,TRBV4-2,TRBJ1-2,TRBD1,TGTGCCAGCAGCCAAGACCCTCTACAGGGGGGGTCCGTCTATGGCTACACCTTC,CASSQDPLQGGSVYGYTF
-,TRBV7-6,TRBJ1-1,-,TGTGCCAGCAGCTTAGTTGCGGCTTTCTTT,CASSLVAAFF
many,TRBV15,TRBJ1-2,-,TGTGCCACCAGCAGAGATCGGGCAGGCTCGACCCATGGCTACACCTTC,CATSRDRAGSTHGYTF
-,TRBV19,TRBJ2-3,-,TGTGCCAGTAGCATGGGGCGTGCTAGCACAGATACGCAGTATTTT,CASSMGRASTDTQYF
few,TRBV28,TRBJ1-5,-,TGTGCCAGCAGTCGGACAGCCAATCAGCCCCAGCATTTT,CASSRTANQPQHF
once,TRBV12-2,TRBJ2-7,-,TGTGCAAGTTCGCTTAAGGAAGGGGGCCTCTACGAGCAGTACTTC,CASSLKEGGLYEQYF
-,TRBV2,TRBJ2-3,TRBD2,TGTGCCAGCAGTGAGGGGCGGGAGGTAGATACGCAGTATTTT,CASSEGREVDTQYF
once,TRBV2,TRBJ1-1,-,TGTGCCAGCAGTGAAGTCGAGGGGACTGAAGCTTTCTTT,CASSEVEGTEAFF
-,TRBV5-4,TRBJ2-5,TRBD2,TGTGCCAGCAGCTACCGACTAGCGGGAGTGGTGACCCAGTACTTC,CASSYRLAGVVTQYF
once,TRBV30,TRBJ2-7,-,TGTGCCTGGAGTGTCCAGGGCGACGAGCAGTACTTC,CAWSVQGDEQYF
-,TRBV6-4,TRBJ1-2,-,TGTGCCAGCAGTCTCAATACACACGGAAAGACCTATGGCTACACCTTC,CASSLNTHGKTYGYTF
many,TRBV18,TRBJ1-2,-,TGTGCCAGCTCACTAGACAACTATGGCTACACCTTC,CASSLDNYGYTF
many,TRBV10-2,TRBJ2-1,TRBD2,TGCGCCAGCAGTGAGGCCTCGGGACTAGCGGGATATGAGCAGTTCTTC,CASSEASGLAGYEQFF
-,TRBV7-9,TRBJ2-1,-,TGTGCCAGCAGCTTACCGGTAGTGTCGCACAATGAGCAGTTCTTC,CASSLPVVSHNEQFF
few,TRBV13,TRBJ1-6,-,TGTGCCAGCAGCTTAGGAAGAGGTAATTCACCCCTCCACTTT,CASSLGRGNSPLHF
-,TRBV19,TRBJ2-1,-,TGTGCCAGTAGTACCAGGGGACCGTTTAATGAGCAGTTCTTC,CASSTRGPFNEQFF